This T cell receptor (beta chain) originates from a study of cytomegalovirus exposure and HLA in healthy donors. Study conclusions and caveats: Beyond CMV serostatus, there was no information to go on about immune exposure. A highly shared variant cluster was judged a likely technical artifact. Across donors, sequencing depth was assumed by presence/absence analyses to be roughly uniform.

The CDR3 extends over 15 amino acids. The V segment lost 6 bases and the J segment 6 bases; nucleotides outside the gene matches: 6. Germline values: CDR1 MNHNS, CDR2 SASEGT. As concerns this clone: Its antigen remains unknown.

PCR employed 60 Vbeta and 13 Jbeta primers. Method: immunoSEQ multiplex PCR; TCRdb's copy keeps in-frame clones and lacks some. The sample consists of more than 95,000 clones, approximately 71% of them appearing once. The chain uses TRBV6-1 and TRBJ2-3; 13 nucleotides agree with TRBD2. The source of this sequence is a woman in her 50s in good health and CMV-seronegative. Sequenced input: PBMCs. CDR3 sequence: CASSALAGGPDTQYF. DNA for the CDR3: TGTGCCAGCAGCGCACTAGCGGGAGGGCCGGATACGCAGTATTTT.